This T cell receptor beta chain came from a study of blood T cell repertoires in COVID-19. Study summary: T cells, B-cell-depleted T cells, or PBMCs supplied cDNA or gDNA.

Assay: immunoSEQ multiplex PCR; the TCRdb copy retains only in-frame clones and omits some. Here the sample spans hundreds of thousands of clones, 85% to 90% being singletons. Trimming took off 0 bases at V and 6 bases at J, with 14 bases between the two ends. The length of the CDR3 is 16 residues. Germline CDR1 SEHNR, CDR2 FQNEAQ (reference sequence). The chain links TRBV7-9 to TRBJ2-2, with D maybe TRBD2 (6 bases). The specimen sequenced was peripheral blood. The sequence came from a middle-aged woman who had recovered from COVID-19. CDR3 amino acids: CASSLAGTPKAGELFF. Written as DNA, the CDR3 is TGTGCCAGCAGCTTAGCCGGGACTCCTAAGGCCGGGGAGCTGTTTTTT.